This TCR beta chain was retrieved from a study of radiotherapy plus CTLA-4 blockade in lung cancer. Comment on this clone: Its antigen remains unidentified.

With V trimmed by 6 bases and J by 7 bases, 5 bases remained unmatched. CDR3 size: 13 residues. Germline assignment: CDR1 SNHLY and CDR2 FYNNEI. TCRdb's table, derived via immunoSEQ multiplex PCR, lists solely in-frame clones and lacks some. The sample has about 25,000 clones, about three quarters seen once. Study-wide findings and caveats: There was expansion of tumor-derived TCR clones in blood after radiotherapy plus ipilimumab.

The TCR was taken from a human donor with non-small cell lung cancer who had stable disease on radiotherapy plus ipilimumab. The chain joins TRBV2 to TRBJ1-2, with TRBD1 identical over 10 bases. Sequenced here: peripheral blood, sampled from a patient treated with radiotherapy plus ipilimumab. CDR3 nucleotide sequence: TGTGCCAGCAGGACGACAGGGGGCAGTGGCTACACCTTC. This encodes CASRTTGGSGYTF. Based on the CDR3 plus reference TRBV2 and TRBJ1-2, the full variable domain is EPEVTQTPSHQVTQMGQEVILRCVPISNHLYFYWYRQILGQKVEFLVSFYNNEISEKSEIFDDQFSVERPDGSNFTLKIRSTKLEDSAMYFCASRTTGGSGYTFGSGTRLTVV.